This is a list of T cell receptor beta chains from one sample in a study of T cells in Graves' hyperthyroidism and ophthalmopathy. TCRdb used MiXCR to reprocess the multiplex PCR reads, holding one entry per CDR3 protein. The sample carries about 520,000 distinct CDR3 sequences, around 22% recorded once. Sequencing was done on a sample of blood. The receptors were gathered from a woman in her twenties or thirties with Graves' ophthalmopathy. The CDR3 runs from the conserved cysteine through the conserved F or W. A D gene is named only where the DNA matches it firmly. Clone size appears in some rows only: once, few, many, or a class for an expanded clone.

j_call v_call clone_size cdr3_length d_call cdr3_nt cdr3_aa
TRBJ1-5 TRBV19 many 15 - TGTGCCAGTAGTATAGCGGTTTACGGCAATCAGCCCCAGCATTTT CASSIAVYGNQPQHF
TRBJ1-2 TRBV6-2/TRBV6-3 many 14 TRBD1 TGTGCCAGCAGATCCGAGGACAGGGATTATGGCTACACCTTC CASRSEDRDYGYTF
TRBJ1-3 TRBV6-2/TRBV6-3 many 15 - TGTGCCAGCAGTTACCCCCAGGGATCTGGAAACACCATATATTTT CASSYPQGSGNTIYF
TRBJ2-7 TRBV6-1 - 16 - TGTGCCAGCAGTGAAGCGCCTTCCAGAGGGGTCTACGAGCAGTACTTC CASSEAPSRGVYEQYF
TRBJ1-1 TRBV5-1 - 14 TRBD1 TGCGCCAGCAGCGACAGGGGAAAGAACACTGAAGCTTTCTTT CASSDRGKNTEAFF
TRBJ2-5 TRBV5-1 - 13 TRBD1 TGCGCCAGCAGCATAGGGACAGAAGAGACCCAGTACTTC CASSIGTEETQYF
TRBJ2-5 TRBV7-8 - 14 - TGTGCCGGCAGCTCTCTATGGGCCCAAGAGACCCAGTACTTC CAGSSLWAQETQYF
TRBJ1-1 TRBV7-9 many 13 TRBD1 TGTGCCAGCAGCAGGGGGCGGGACACTGAAGCTTTCTTT CASSRGRDTEAFF
TRBJ1-1 TRBV6-1 many 14 TRBD1 TGTGCCAGCAGTCAGACAGGGGAACAGGGTGAAGCTTTCTTT CASSQTGEQGEAFF
TRBJ1-1 TRBV5-8 few 14 TRBD1 TGTGCCAGCAGCTCCCGACAGGGGAGTGGGGAAGCTTTCTTT CASSSRQGSGEAFF
TRBJ1-1 TRBV7-9 many 13 TRBD1 TGTGCCAGCATGGACAGGGCTGGGACTGAAGCTTTCTTT CASMDRAGTEAFF
TRBJ1-1 TRBV24-1 many 13 TRBD1 TGTGCCACCAGTGAAGGGGGCGGCACTGAAGCTTTCTTT CATSEGGGTEAFF
TRBJ2-7 TRBV6-5 - 16 TRBD1 TGTGCCAGCAGTTCCTCGGACAGGGGGCCTTCCTACGAGCAGTACTTC CASSSSDRGPSYEQYF
TRBJ1-2 TRBV6-5 many 13 - TGTGCCAGCAGTTACTGGGTGTCTTCTGGCTACACCTTC CASSYWVSSGYTF
TRBJ2-4 TRBV12-3/TRBV12-4 few 18 TRBD2 TGTGCCAGCAACCCGGGACTAGCGGGGGGGTACGCCAAAAACATTAAGTACTTC CASNPGLAGGYAKNIKYF
TRBJ2-7 TRBV20-1 - 14 - TGCAGTGCTACGTCTGGGGGCAGGTACTACGAGCAGTACTTC CSATSGGRYYEQYF
TRBJ1-3 TRBV6-2/TRBV6-3 - 18 - TGTGCCAGCAGTTACCCTTCAACGCCGAAAAAGGGTAGGAACACCATATATTTT CASSYPSTPKKGRNTIYF
TRBJ2-5 TRBV20-1 many 14 TRBD1 TGCAGTGCGGCCCGAACAGGGGGCCGAGAGACCCAGTACTTC CSAARTGGRETQYF
TRBJ1-5 TRBV27 many 15 - TGTGCCAGCAGCAATGATGGTGAGGGCAATCAGCCCCAGCATTTT CASSNDGEGNQPQHF
TRBJ1-5 TRBV19 - 15 TRBD1 TGTGCCAGCAGTACGACAGGGATGGGCAATCAGCCCCAGCATTTT CASSTTGMGNQPQHF
TRBJ1-3 TRBV5-1 many 17 - TGCGCCAGCAGCTTGGTTCAGCTCAAAATCTCTGGAAACACCATATATTTT CASSLVQLKISGNTIYF
TRBJ1-1 TRBV20-1 many 15 TRBD1 TGCAGTGCTAGAGATTTTAACAGGGGTGACACTGAAGCTTTCTTT CSARDFNRGDTEAFF
TRBJ2-7 TRBV12-3/TRBV12-4 - 14 - TGTGCCAGCAGTTTACAGCGTGACTCCTACGAGCAGTACTTC CASSLQRDSYEQYF
TRBJ2-7 TRBV20-1 - 15 - TGCAGTGCTAGAGATCTACCGCGGGGCTCCTACGAGCAGTACTTC CSARDLPRGSYEQYF
TRBJ1-6 TRBV5-6 - 16 - TGTGCCAGCAGCTCTCAAATATCGCCCTATAATTCACCCCTCCACTTT CASSSQISPYNSPLHF
TRBJ1-5 TRBV12-3/TRBV12-4 many 15 TRBD1 TGTGCCAGCAGACTAGGGACAGGAGGGGGTCAGCCCCAGCATTTT CASRLGTGGGQPQHF
TRBJ1-2 TRBV20-1 - 13 - TGCAGTGCTAAACCCCCAGGGTTAGGAGGCTACACCTTC CSAKPPGLGGYTF
TRBJ1-1 TRBV29-1 many 13 - TGCAGCGTTGAAGCTCACAAAGGGTCTGAAGCTTTCTTT CSVEAHKGSEAFF
TRBJ1-1 TRBV9 many 18 TRBD1 TGTGCCAGCAGTGGGGACCAGTGGGCAGGGACAGTGAACACTGAAGCTTTCTTT CASSGDQWAGTVNTEAFF
TRBJ1-5 TRBV20-1 many 14 TRBD1 TGCAGTGCCACGGACAGGACACGCAATCAGCCCCAGCATTTT CSATDRTRNQPQHF
TRBJ1-1 TRBV29-1 many 13 - TGCAGCGTTACCGGACGGGTGAACACTGAAGCTTTCTTT CSVTGRVNTEAFF
TRBJ1-1 TRBV19 once 14 - TGTGCCAGTACTATAGGGGCCCTGAACACTGAAGCTTTCTTT CASTIGALNTEAFF
TRBJ1-5 TRBV2 - 13 - TGTGCCAGCAGTCTACAGGTATTTCAGCCCCAGCATTTT CASSLQVFQPQHF
TRBJ1-2 TRBV28 many 15 TRBD1 TGTGCCAGCAGTTCCAGGGGGCGGTTGCACTATGGCTACACCTTC CASSSRGRLHYGYTF
TRBJ1-5 TRBV5-1 many 15 - TGCACCTGCGAAAAATGGGTAAGCAGCAATCAGCCCCAGCATTTT CTCEKWVSSNQPQHF
TRBJ1-2 TRBV4-1 few 15 - TGCGCCAGCAGCCAGCCGCGACAGGCGATCTATGGCTACACCTTC CASSQPRQAIYGYTF
TRBJ1-2 TRBV7-9 many 14 TRBD1 TGTGCCAGCAGCCCGAGATTGACAGGGATCGGCTACACCTTC CASSPRLTGIGYTF
TRBJ1-3 TRBV6-1 many 15 TRBD1 TGTGCCAGCAGTGAAGGGAGGGGGCTTGGAAACACCATATATTTT CASSEGRGLGNTIYF
TRBJ2-5 TRBV20-1 many 13 - TGCAGTGCTAGAGTCGGCCTTTCGGAGACCCAGTACTTC CSARVGLSETQYF
TRBJ1-5 TRBV12-3/TRBV12-4 - 16 TRBD1 TGTGCCAGCAGTCGGGACAGGGGGCCGGGCAATCAGCCCCAGCATTTT CASSRDRGPGNQPQHF
TRBJ2-4 TRBV20-1 - 14 - TGCAGTGCTAGAGATCCCGGGAGCGGTGACATTCAGTACTTC CSARDPGSGDIQYF
TRBJ1-2 TRBV6-5 many 13 TRBD1 TGTGCCAGCAGACGGACAGGGGGCAGGGGCTACACCTTC CASRRTGGRGYTF
TRBJ1-5 TRBV6-1 - 15 - TGTGCCAGCAGTGATTCGGGGTTGAGCAATCAGCCCCAGCATTTT CASSDSGLSNQPQHF